The T cell receptor (beta chain) under discussion was sequenced for a study of cytomegalovirus exposure and HLA in healthy donors. Study-level findings and limits: Researchers catalogued around 150 TCR beta chains as cytomegalovirus-associated.

As to this clone: The antigen is undetermined.

It was with 60 Vbeta and 13 Jbeta primers that the PCR ran. Only in-frame clones appear in the TCRdb table, and some are missing; sequencing was by immunoSEQ multiplex PCR. Among 200,000 or so clones listed, 70% to 80% were seen once. Sequenced: PBMCs. This clonotype originated in a male donor in good health and CMV-seronegative.

Written as DNA, the CDR3 is TGCGCCAGCAGCTTGGGTCCCAAAATCTCCTACGAGCAGTACTTC. Its protein is CASSLGPKISYEQYF. The chain carries TRBV5-1 and TRBJ2-7; no definite D call. The V end was cut by 0 bases, the J end by 0 bases, with 10 bases between. The CDR3 is made up of 15 amino acids. Germline values: CDR1 SGHRS, CDR2 YFSETQ.